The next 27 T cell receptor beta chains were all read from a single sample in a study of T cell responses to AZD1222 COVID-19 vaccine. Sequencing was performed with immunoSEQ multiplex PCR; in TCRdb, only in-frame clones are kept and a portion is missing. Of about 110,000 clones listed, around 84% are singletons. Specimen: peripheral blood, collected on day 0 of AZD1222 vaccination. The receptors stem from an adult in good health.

CDR3 protein: CASTHRSGGEKLFF. CDR3 coding DNA: TGTGCCAGCACCCACAGGTCCGGTGGTGAAAAACTGTTTTTT. The genes are TRBV7-2 and TRBJ1-4, with D perhaps matching TRBD1 (5 bases). The CDR3 runs to 14 residues. Between the trimmed V and J ends, which lost 7 bases and 7 bases, there was a span of 16 bases. Germline loops: CDR1 SGHTA, CDR2 FQGNSA.

The CDR3 is CASSPGRDGSPLHF. The DNA of the CDR3 is TGTGCCAGCAGCCCCGGACGGGACGGTTCACCCCTCCACTTT. The V call is TRBV7-9, the J call TRBJ1-6; tentative D call: TRBD1 (5 bases). V lost 5 bases and J lost 9, with 14 bases in between. The CDR3 has 14 residues. CDR1 is SEHNR and CDR2 is FQNEAQ in the germline V gene (reference sequence).

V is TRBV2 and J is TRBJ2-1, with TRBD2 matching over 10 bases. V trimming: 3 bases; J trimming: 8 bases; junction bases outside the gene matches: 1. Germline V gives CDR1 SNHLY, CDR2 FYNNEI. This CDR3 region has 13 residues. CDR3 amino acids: CASSDGTSDEQFF. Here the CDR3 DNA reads TGTGCCAGCAGTGATGGGACTAGCGATGAGCAGTTCTTC. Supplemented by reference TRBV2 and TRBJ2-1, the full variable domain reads EPEVTQTPSHQVTQMGQEVILRCVPISNHLYFYWYRQILGQKVEFLVSFYNNEISEKSEIFDDQFSVERPDGSNFTLKIRSTKLEDSAMYFCASSDGTSDEQFFGPGTRLTVL.

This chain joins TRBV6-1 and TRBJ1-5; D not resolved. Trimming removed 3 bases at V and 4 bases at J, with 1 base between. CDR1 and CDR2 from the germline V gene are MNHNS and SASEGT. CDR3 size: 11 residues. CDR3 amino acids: CASSENQPQHF. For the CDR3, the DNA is TGTGCCAGCAGTGAGAATCAGCCCCAGCATTTT.

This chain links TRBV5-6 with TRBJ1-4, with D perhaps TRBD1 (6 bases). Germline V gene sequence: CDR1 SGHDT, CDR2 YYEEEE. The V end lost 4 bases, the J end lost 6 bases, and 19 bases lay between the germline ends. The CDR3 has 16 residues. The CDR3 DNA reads TGTGCCAGCAGCACCCGACAGGCACTTGTAGATGAAAAACTGTTTTTT. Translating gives CASSTRQALVDEKLFF.

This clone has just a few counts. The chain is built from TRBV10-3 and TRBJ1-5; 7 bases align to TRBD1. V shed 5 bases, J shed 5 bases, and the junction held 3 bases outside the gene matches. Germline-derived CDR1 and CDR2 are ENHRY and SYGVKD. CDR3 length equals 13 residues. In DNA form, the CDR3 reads TGTGCCATCAGTCCTCAGGGGGATCAGCCCCAGCATTTT. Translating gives CAISPQGDQPQHF.

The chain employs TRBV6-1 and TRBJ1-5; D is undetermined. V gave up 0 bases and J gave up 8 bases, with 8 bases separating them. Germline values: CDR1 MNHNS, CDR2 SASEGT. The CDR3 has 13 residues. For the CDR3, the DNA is TGTGCCAGCAGTGAAGCGCTGGAGGAGCCCCAGCATTTT. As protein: CASSEALEEPQHF.

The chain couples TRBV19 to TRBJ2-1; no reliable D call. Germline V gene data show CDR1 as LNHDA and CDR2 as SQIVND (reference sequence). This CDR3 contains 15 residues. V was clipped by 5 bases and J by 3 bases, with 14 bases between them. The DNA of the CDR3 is TGTGCCAGTAGTCCGAGGACCCGCATCTACAATGAGCAGTTCTTC. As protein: CASSPRTRIYNEQFF. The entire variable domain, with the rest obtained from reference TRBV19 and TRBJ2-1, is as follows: DGGITQSPKYLFRKEGQNVTLSCEQNLNHDAMYWYRQDPGQGLRLIYYSQIVNDFQKGDIAEGYSVSREKKESFPLTVTSAQKNPTAFYLCASSPRTRIYNEQFFGPGTRLTVL.

The CDR3 DNA reads TGCAGTGCTCGACAGTACGAGCAGTACTTC. This codes for CSARQYEQYF. The J gene is TRBJ2-7, the V gene TRBV20-1; possibly TRBD1 for D (5 bases). The germline gives CDR1 DFQATT, CDR2 SNEGSKA (reference sequence). Deletions cut 5 bases from V and 4 bases from J, with 6 bases between. This CDR3 region has 10 residues.

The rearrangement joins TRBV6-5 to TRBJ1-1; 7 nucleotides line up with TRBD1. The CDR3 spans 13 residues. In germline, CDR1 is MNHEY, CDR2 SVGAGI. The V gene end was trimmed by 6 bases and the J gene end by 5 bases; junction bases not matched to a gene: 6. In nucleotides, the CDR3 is TGTGCCAGCAGCTGGAGGGGGCAAACTGAAGCTTTCTTT. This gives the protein CASSWRGQTEAFF.

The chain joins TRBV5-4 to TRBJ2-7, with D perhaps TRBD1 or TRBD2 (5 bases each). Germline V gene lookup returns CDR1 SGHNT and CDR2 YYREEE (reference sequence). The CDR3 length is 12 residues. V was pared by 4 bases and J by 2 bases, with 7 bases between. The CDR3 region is CASSLGAYEQYF. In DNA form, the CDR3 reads TGTGCCAGCAGCCTGGGGGCCTACGAGCAGTACTTC.

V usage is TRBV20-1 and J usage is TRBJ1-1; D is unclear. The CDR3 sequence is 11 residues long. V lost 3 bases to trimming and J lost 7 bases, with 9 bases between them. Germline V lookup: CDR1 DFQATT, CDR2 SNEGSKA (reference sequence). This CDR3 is CSASRASEAFF. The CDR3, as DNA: TGCAGTGCTAGTCGGGCGAGTGAAGCTTTCTTT.

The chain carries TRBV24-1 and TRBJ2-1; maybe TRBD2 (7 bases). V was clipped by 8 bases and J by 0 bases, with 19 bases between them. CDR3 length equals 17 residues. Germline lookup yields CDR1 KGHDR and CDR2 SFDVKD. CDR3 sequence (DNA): TGTGCCACCATACAAGGGGGGGGCCACCGCTCCTACAATGAGCAGTTCTTC. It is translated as CATIQGGGHRSYNEQFF.

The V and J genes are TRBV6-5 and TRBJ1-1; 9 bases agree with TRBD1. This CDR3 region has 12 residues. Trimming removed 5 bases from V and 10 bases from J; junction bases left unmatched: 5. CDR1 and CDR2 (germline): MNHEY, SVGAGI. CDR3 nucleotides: TGTGCCAGCAGTCCAGGGACAGGGCCAGCTTTCTTT. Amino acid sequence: CASSPGTGPAFF.

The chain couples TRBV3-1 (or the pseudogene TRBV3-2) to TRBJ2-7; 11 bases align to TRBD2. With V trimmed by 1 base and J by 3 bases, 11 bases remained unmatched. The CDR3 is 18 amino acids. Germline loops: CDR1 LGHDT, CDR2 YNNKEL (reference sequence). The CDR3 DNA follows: TGTGCCAGCAGCCAAGGCTACTTGACTAGCGGGGACCTCTACGAGCAGTACTTC. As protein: CASSQGYLTSGDLYEQYF.

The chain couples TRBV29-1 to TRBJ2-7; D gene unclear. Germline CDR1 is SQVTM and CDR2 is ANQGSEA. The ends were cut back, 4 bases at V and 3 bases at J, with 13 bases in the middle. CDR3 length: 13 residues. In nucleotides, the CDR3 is TGCAGCGTTGTTGGGAAAAGGAACTACGAGCAGTACTTC. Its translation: CSVVGKRNYEQYF.

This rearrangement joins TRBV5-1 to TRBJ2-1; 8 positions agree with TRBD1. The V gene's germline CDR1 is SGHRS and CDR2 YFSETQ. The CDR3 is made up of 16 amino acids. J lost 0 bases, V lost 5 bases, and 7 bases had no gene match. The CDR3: CASSSITGGSYNEQFF. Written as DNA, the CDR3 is TGCGCCAGCAGTTCCATTACAGGGGGCTCCTACAATGAGCAGTTCTTC.

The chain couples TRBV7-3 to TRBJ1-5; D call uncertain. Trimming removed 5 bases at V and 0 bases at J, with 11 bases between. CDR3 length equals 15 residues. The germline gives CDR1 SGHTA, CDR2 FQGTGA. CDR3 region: CASSTGRISNQPQHF. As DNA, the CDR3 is TGTGCCAGCAGCACCGGACGTATTAGCAATCAGCCCCAGCATTTT.

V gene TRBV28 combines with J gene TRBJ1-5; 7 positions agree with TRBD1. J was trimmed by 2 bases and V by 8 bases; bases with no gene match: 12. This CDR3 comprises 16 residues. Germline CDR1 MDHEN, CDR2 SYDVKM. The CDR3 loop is CASERGRGFGNQPQHF. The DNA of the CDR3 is TGTGCCAGCGAGAGGGGGCGCGGATTCGGCAATCAGCCCCAGCATTTT.

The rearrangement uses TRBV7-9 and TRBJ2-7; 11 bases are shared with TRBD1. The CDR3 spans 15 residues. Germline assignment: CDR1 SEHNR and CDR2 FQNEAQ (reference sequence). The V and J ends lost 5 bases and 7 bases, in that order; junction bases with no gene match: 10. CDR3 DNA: TGTGCCAGCAGCCGATCCGGACAGGGGGCGAGGGAGCAGTACTTC. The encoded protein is CASSRSGQGAREQYF. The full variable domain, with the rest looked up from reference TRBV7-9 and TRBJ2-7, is DTGVSQNPRHKITKRGQNVTFRCDPISEHNRLYWYRQTLGQGPEFLTYFQNEAQLEKSRLLSDRFSAERPKGSFSTLEIQRTEQGDSAMYLCASSRSGQGAREQYFGPGTRLTVT.

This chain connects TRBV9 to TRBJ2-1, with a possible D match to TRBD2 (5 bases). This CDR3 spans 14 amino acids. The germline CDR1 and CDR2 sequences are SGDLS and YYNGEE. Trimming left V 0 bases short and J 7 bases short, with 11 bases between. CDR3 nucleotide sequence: TGTGCCAGCAGCGTAGAAACTGGAGGAAATGAGCAGTTCTTC. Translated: CASSVETGGNEQFF. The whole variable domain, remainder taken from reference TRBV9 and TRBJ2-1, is DSGVTQTPKHLITATGQRVTLRCSPRSGDLSVYWYQQSLDQGLQFLIQYYNGEERAKGNILERFSAQQFPDLHSELNLSSLELGDSALYFCASSVETGGNEQFFGPGTRLTVL.

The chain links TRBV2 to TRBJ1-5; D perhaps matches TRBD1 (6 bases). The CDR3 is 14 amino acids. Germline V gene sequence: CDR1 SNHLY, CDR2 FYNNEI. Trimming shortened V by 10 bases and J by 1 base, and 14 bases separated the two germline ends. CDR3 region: CATGGRGSNQPQHF. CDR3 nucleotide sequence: TGTGCCACCGGGGGGAGGGGGAGCAATCAGCCCCAGCATTTT. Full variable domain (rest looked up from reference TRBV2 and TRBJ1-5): EPEVTQTPSHQVTQMGQEVILRCVPISNHLYFYWYRQILGQKVEFLVSFYNNEISEKSEIFDDQFSVERPDGSNFTLKIRSTKLEDSAMYFCATGGRGSNQPQHFGDGTRLSIL.

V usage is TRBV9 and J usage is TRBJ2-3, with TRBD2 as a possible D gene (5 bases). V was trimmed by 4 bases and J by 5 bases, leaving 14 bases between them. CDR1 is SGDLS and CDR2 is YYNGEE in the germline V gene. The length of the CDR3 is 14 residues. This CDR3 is CASSTADPRDTQYF. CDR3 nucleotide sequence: TGTGCCAGCAGCACAGCGGACCCGCGAGATACGCAGTATTTT. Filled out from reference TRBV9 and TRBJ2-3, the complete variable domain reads DSGVTQTPKHLITATGQRVTLRCSPRSGDLSVYWYQQSLDQGLQFLIQYYNGEERAKGNILERFSAQQFPDLHSELNLSSLELGDSALYFCASSTADPRDTQYFGPGTRLTVL.

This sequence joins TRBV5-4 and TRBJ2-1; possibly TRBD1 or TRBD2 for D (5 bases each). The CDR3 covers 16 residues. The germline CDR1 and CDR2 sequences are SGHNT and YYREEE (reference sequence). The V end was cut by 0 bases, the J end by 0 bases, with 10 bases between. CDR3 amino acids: CASSLAGLSSYNEQFF. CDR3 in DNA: TGTGCCAGCAGCTTGGCGGGGCTCAGCTCCTACAATGAGCAGTTCTTC.

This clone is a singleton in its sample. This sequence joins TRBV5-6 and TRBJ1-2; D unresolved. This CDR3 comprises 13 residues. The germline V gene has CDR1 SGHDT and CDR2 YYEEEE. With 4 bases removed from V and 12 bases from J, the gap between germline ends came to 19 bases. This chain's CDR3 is CASSRERRMENTF. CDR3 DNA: TGTGCCAGCAGCCGAGAGCGTCGCATGGAGAACACCTTC.

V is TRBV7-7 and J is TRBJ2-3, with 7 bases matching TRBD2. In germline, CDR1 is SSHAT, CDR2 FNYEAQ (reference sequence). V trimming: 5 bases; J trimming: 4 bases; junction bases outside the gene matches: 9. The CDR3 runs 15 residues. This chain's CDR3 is CASSPLAGGADTQYF. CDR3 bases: TGTGCCAGCAGCCCGCTGGCTGGGGGGGCAGATACGCAGTATTTT.

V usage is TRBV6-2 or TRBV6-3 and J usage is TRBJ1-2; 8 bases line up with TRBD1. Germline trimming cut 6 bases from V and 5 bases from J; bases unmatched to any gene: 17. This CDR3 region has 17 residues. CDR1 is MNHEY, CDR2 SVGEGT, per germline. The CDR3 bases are TGTGCCAGCAGCCAAACTAAGGGGACAGGCCGCAGATATGGCTACACCTTC. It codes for CASSQTKGTGRRYGYTF.